A selection of T cell receptor beta chains follows, all from one sample in a study of cytomegalovirus exposure and HLA in healthy donors. Assay used: immunoSEQ multiplex PCR; TCRdb lists only in-frame clones, some missing. This table has roughly 120,000 clones, roughly 79% appearing once. Sequenced material: PBMCs. Receptors originate from a woman between 50 and 59 years old in good health and CMV-seropositive. CDR3s include the opening cysteine and the closing phenylalanine or tryptophan. The D gene is left open where the match is weak. Not every row has a clone size; where given, it reads once, few, many or a size class.

J gene | D gene | clone size | V gene | CDR3 protein | CDR3 DNA
TRBJ2-1 | TRBD2 | . | TRBV4-1 | CASSQTSWLAGNEQFF | TGCGCCAGCAGCCAAACTTCGTGGCTAGCGGGGAATGAGCAGTTCTTC
TRBJ2-2 | . | . | TRBV11-2 | CASSLDRDGELFF | TGTGCCAGCAGCTTAGATCGGGACGGGGAGCTGTTTTTT
TRBJ2-7 | TRBD2 | few | TRBV13 | CASSFSGSSYEQYF | TGTGCCAGCAGCTTTAGCGGGAGCTCCTACGAGCAGTACTTC
TRBJ2-7 | TRBD1 | . | TRBV4-1 | CASSQSLRSQGANEQYF | TGCGCCAGCAGCCAATCCCTCAGATCACAGGGGGCTAACGAGCAGTACTTC
TRBJ2-3 | . | . | TRBV9 | CASSAEGALTDTQYF | TGTGCCAGCAGCGCCGAGGGAGCTCTCACAGATACGCAGTATTTT
TRBJ1-5 | . | few | TRBV23-1 | CASSLRSQTNSNQPQHF | TGCGCCAGCAGTCTTCGCTCACAGACAAATAGCAATCAGCCCCAGCATTTT
TRBJ2-5 | . | . | TRBV29-1 | CSVEQGGETQYF | TGCAGCGTTGAACAGGGTGGGGAGACCCAGTACTTC
TRBJ2-1 | . | few | TRBV6-5 | CDLGAAQFF | TGTGATCTAGGGGCGGCGCAGTTCTTC
TRBJ1-2 | TRBD1 | . | TRBV6-4 | CASSPGTGVYGYTF | TGTGCCAGCAGTCCCGGGACAGGCGTCTATGGCTACACCTTC
TRBJ1-1 | TRBD1 | few | TRBV2 | CASSEWDRGHTEAFF | TGTGCCAGCAGTGAATGGGACAGGGGACACACTGAAGCTTTCTTT
TRBJ1-2 | . | few | TRBV7-2 | CASSLAGTDGYTF | TGTGCCAGCAGCTTAGCTGGGACTGATGGCTACACCTTC
TRBJ2-5 | TRBD2 | . | TRBV20-1 | CSAWGGETQYF | TGCAGTGCTTGGGGGGGAGAGACCCAGTACTTC
TRBJ2-7 | . | . | TRBV27 | CASSPPLEQYF | TGTGCCAGCAGTCCCCCCCTCGAGCAGTACTTC
TRBJ1-4 | . | . | TRBV4-2 | CASSQEGGGAEKLFF | TGTGCCAGCAGCCAAGAGGGGGGAGGTGCTGAAAAACTGTTTTTT
TRBJ2-1 | . | . | TRBV7-2 | CASSLGLGTYNEQFF | TGTGCCAGCAGCTTAGGCCTAGGAACCTACAATGAGCAGTTCTTC
TRBJ2-7 | TRBD1 | once | TRBV13 | CASSLRDSSYEQYF | TGTGCCAGCAGCCTCCGGGACAGCTCCTACGAGCAGTACTTC
TRBJ2-5 | . | few | TRBV19 | CASSMAGYQETQYF | TGTGCCAGTAGTATGGCAGGGTACCAAGAGACCCAGTACTTC
TRBJ2-5 | TRBD2 | . | TRBV10-1 | CASNLGAGETWETQYF | TGCGCCAGCAATTTAGGAGCGGGGGAGACCTGGGAGACCCAGTACTTC
TRBJ2-3 | . | . | TRBV29-1 | CSVEGGLRGTDTQYF | TGCAGCGTTGAAGGGGGTCTAAGGGGGACAGATACGCAGTATTTT
TRBJ2-7 | . | . | TRBV29-1 | CSVEDRSRGVEQYF | TGCAGCGTTGAAGATCGCTCCAGGGGTGTTGAGCAGTACTTC
TRBJ2-7 | . | . | TRBV6-6 | CASSYTGVGAIHEQYF | TGTGCCAGCAGTTACACTGGCGTGGGAGCTATCCACGAGCAGTACTTC
TRBJ1-1 | . | . | TRBV27 | CASSLTRDTEAFF | TGTGCCAGCAGTTTAACCCGGGACACTGAAGCTTTCTTT
TRBJ2-1 | TRBD2 | few | TRBV5-1 | CASSLASGRSPYNEQFF | TGCGCCAGCAGCTTGGCCAGCGGGAGAAGTCCCTACAATGAGCAGTTCTTC
TRBJ2-1 | TRBD2 | . | TRBV5-1 | CASSFSSGRARNEQFF | TGCGCCAGCAGCTTTTCGAGCGGGAGGGCCCGCAATGAGCAGTTCTTC
TRBJ2-5 | TRBD1 | . | TRBV19 | CASSGGSRQETQYF | TGTGCCTCCTCAGGGGGTTCTAGACAGGAGACCCAGTACTTC
TRBJ2-3 | TRBD1 | . | TRBV7-3 | CASTPGTGTDTQYF | TGTGCCAGCACTCCCGGGACAGGCACAGATACGCAGTATTTT
TRBJ2-7 | TRBD1 | . | TRBV7-9 | CASSLWDGQGGYEQYF | TGTGCCAGCAGCCTATGGGATGGACAGGGTGGGTACGAGCAGTACTTC
TRBJ2-1 | . | . | TRBV7-2 | CASSPEGYNEQFF | TGTGCCAGCAGCCCAGAGGGTTACAATGAGCAGTTCTTC
TRBJ1-1 | . | . | TRBV6-6 | CASSYLHLEGTEAFF | TGTGCCAGCAGTTACTTACACCTGGAGGGGACTGAAGCTTTCTTT
TRBJ1-2 | TRBD1 | . | TRBV2 | CASSSHRQGAQGYTF | TGTGCCAGCAGCTCACACCGACAGGGGGCGCAAGGCTACACCTTC
TRBJ2-3 | TRBD1 | . | TRBV5-1 | CASSSGQGGTDTQYF | TGCGCCAGCAGCTCCGGACAGGGGGGCACAGATACGCAGTATTTT
TRBJ2-2 | . | . | TRBV6-1 | CASRGGANTGELFF | TGTGCCAGCCGAGGGGGGGCTAACACCGGGGAGCTGTTTTTT
TRBJ1-5 | . | few | TRBV7-2 | CASSQGADQPQHF | TGTGCCAGCAGCCAAGGGGCCGATCAGCCCCAGCATTTT
TRBJ1-4 | . | once | TRBV27 | CASTRRQGSTNEKLFF | TGTGCCAGCACTCGCAGGCAGGGGTCGACTAATGAAAAACTGTTTTTT
TRBJ2-3 | TRBD2 | . | TRBV25-1 | CASSSLGSGSIGTQYF | TGTGCCAGCAGTTCCCTTGGTAGCGGGAGTATTGGCACGCAGTATTTT
TRBJ1-1 | . | . | TRBV11-2 | CASSLKGMGAFF | TGTGCCAGCAGCTTAAAGGGGATGGGAGCTTTCTTT
TRBJ2-3 | . | . | TRBV27 | CASSFWQGRNTQYF | TGTGCCAGCAGTTTTTGGCAGGGCAGGAATACGCAGTATTTT
TRBJ1-6 | TRBD1 | . | TRBV5-1 | CASSLEPQGEIYNSPLHF | TGCGCCAGCAGCTTGGAGCCCCAGGGGGAGATCTATAATTCACCCCTCCACTTT
TRBJ2-3 | TRBD1 | . | TRBV27 | CASSTLDRATTDTQYF | TGTGCCAGCAGTACCCTAGACAGGGCCACGACAGATACGCAGTATTTT
TRBJ2-7 | . | few | TRBV4-3 | CASSQDEGEEQYF | TGCGCCAGCAGCCAAGATGAAGGGGAAGAGCAGTACTTC
TRBJ2-7 | TRBD2 | . | TRBV18 | CASSPARESNEQYF | TGTGCCAGCTCACCAGCGCGGGAGTCCAACGAGCAGTACTTC
TRBJ1-1 | . | . | TRBV7-9 | CSSSLREDKSYEAFF | TGTTCCAGCAGCCTACGGGAGGACAAGTCCTATGAAGCTTTCTTT